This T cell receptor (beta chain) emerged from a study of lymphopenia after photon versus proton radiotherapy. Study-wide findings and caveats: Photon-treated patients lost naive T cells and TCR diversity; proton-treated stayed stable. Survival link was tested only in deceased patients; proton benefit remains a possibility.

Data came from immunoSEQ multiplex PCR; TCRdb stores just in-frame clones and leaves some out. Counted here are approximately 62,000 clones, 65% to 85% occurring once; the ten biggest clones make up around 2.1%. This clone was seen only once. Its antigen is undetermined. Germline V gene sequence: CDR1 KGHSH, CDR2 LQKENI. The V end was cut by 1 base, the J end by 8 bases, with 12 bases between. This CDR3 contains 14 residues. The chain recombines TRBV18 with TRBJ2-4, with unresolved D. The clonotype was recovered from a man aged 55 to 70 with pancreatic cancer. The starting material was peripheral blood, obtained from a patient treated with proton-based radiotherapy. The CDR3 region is CASSPQQSWDIQYF. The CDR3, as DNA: TGTGCCAGCTCACCACAACAGAGCTGGGACATTCAGTACTTC.